Each of the 18 T cell receptor beta chains below was sequenced from the same sample in a study of technical replicates of blood from a handful of donors. The method was immunoSEQ multiplex PCR; TCRdb's version includes in-frame clones alone and lacks a portion of them. The repertoire holds approximately 70,000 clones, with around 94% as singletons. The sample was T cells isolated from PBMCs. The source of these receptors is a human donor in good health.

This clone was detected only once. The rearrangement links TRBV5-1 to TRBJ2-7; 8 positions match TRBD2. CDR1 is SGHRS, CDR2 YFSETQ, per germline. CDR3 length: 19 residues. Trimming cost V 0 bases and J 6 bases; bases outside gene matches: 20. The CDR3 DNA reads as TGCGCCAGCAGCTTGGGTGTTGCTGTGGACTCGGGACTAGTTCGCGAGCAGTACTTC. Translating gives CASSLGVAVDSGLVREQYF.

This chain links TRBV5-6 with TRBJ1-2; TRBD1 is a possible D gene (6 bases). CDR1 and CDR2 from the germline V gene are SGHDT and YYEEEE. Trimming took off 4 bases at V and 2 bases at J, with 9 bases between the two ends. CDR3 size: 13 residues. DNA of the CDR3: TGTGCCAGCAGCCGGGGACAAAACTATGGCTACACCTTC. Amino acids: CASSRGQNYGYTF.

This chain joins TRBV19 and TRBJ1-3; D is undetermined. CDR3 length equals 13 residues. Germline-derived CDR1 and CDR2 are LNHDA and SQIVND (reference sequence). The V end was cut by 3 bases, the J end by 0 bases, with 3 bases between. This chain's CDR3 is CASSMSSGNTIYF. Written as DNA, the CDR3 is TGTGCCAGTAGTATGAGCTCTGGAAACACCATATATTTT.

J is TRBJ2-2 and V is TRBV19; 7 bases are a match to TRBD1. The CDR3 is 16 amino acids. The ends lost 6 bases at V and 3 bases at J; junction bases unmatched: 10. Germline V lookup: CDR1 LNHDA, CDR2 SQIVND (reference sequence). CDR3 DNA sequence: TGTGCCAGTAGATTACAGGGGTTCAAATACACCGGGGAGCTGTTTTTT. It encodes CASRLQGFKYTGELFF.

The V call is TRBV30, the J call TRBJ2-1; 11 positions match TRBD2. The CDR3 is made up of 22 amino acids. V lost 3 bases and J lost 5; bases outside the gene matches: 27. CDR1 is GTSNPN, CDR2 SVGIG, per germline (reference sequence). The CDR3 reads CAWSAITFPGRLAGGGNNEQFF. The CDR3, as DNA: TGTGCCTGGAGCGCAATCACTTTTCCGGGACGGCTAGCGGGAGGAGGAAACAATGAGCAGTTCTTC.

The chain uses TRBV27 and TRBJ2-7; TRBD1 aligns across 11 bases. CDR1 is MNHEY and CDR2 is SMNVEV in the germline V gene (reference sequence). The CDR3 has 16 residues. Losses at the gene ends were 2 bases for V and 2 bases for J; bases not matched to a gene: 5. CDR3 DNA: TGTGCCAGCAGTTTAATTGGACAGGGGGCCCCCTACGAGCAGTACTTC. Translation: CASSLIGQGAPYEQYF.

The chain links TRBV14 to TRBJ1-1; D unclear. CDR1 and CDR2 (germline): SGHDN, FVKESK. The CDR3 has 12 amino acids. V gave up 7 bases and J gave up 1 base, with 7 bases separating them. CDR3: CASTDWNTEAFF. CDR3 sequence (DNA): TGTGCCAGCACCGACTGGAACACTGAAGCTTTCTTT.

This chain joins TRBV5-5 and TRBJ1-1, with D possibly TRBD1 on 6 matching bases. Trimming pared 0 bases from V and 4 bases from J, leaving 13 bases between. Germline CDR1 and CDR2: SGHKS and YYEKEE (reference sequence). CDR3 length equals 15 residues. The CDR3 region is CASSLAVTGSTEAFF. For the CDR3, the DNA is TGTGCCAGCAGCTTGGCCGTAACAGGGAGCACTGAAGCTTTCTTT.

This chain links TRBV5-5 with TRBJ2-2, with D possibly TRBD2 on 6 matching bases. CDR1 and CDR2 (germline): SGHKS, YYEKEE (reference sequence). Trimming shortened V by 1 base and J by 0 bases, and 13 bases separated the two germline ends. The CDR3 spans 17 residues. The CDR3 spells CASSLLGGSANTGELFF. The DNA for the CDR3 is TGTGCCAGCAGCTTGCTGGGGGGTTCAGCGAACACCGGGGAGCTGTTTTTT.

The chain uses TRBV7-8 and TRBJ2-5; 9 bases are shared with TRBD2. The CDR3 sequence is 18 residues long. Trimming removed 1 base from V and 2 bases from J; junction bases left unmatched: 11. The germline gives CDR1 SGHVS, CDR2 FQNEAQ. As DNA, the CDR3 is TGTGCCAGCAGCTTAGGGGCCGGGACTAGCTGGCCTCAAGAGACCCAGTACTTC. Translation: CASSLGAGTSWPQETQYF.

The V gene is TRBV27, the J gene TRBJ2-7, with D maybe TRBD2 (6 bases). Trimming pared 5 bases from V and 3 bases from J, leaving 8 bases between. CDR3 length: 12 residues. Germline V gene sequence: CDR1 MNHEY, CDR2 SMNVEV (reference sequence). The CDR3 protein is CASSAGSYEQYF. For the CDR3, the DNA is TGTGCCAGCAGTGCCGGGAGCTACGAGCAGTACTTC.

This chain uses TRBV27 with TRBJ1-5, with D unresolved. Trimming took off 5 bases at V and 6 bases at J, with 17 bases between the two ends. Per germline, CDR1 MNHEY and CDR2 SMNVEV (reference sequence). The CDR3 totals 15 residues. CDR3 nucleotide sequence: TGTGCCAGCAGTCCCCGGAGGGAGGGAAGTCAGCCCCAGCATTTT. Translated: CASSPRREGSQPQHF.

The chain is built from TRBV27 and TRBJ2-7; D is perhaps TRBD2 (7 bases). With 6 bases removed from V and 2 bases from J, the gap between germline ends came to 17 bases. The CDR3 runs 15 residues. Germline lookup yields CDR1 MNHEY and CDR2 SMNVEV (reference sequence). This CDR3 is CASSTLGGGTYEQYF. The DNA for the CDR3 is TGTGCCAGCAGCACCTTGGGGGGGGGCACCTACGAGCAGTACTTC.

The chain recombines TRBV5-4 with TRBJ2-5; 8 bases line up with TRBD1. The ends lost 4 bases at V and 3 bases at J; junction bases unmatched: 5. The CDR3 covers 14 residues. Germline lookup yields CDR1 SGHNT and CDR2 YYREEE (reference sequence). CDR3 nucleotide sequence: TGTGCCAGCAGCCCAGGGACAGGCAAAGAGACCCAGTACTTC. Its protein is CASSPGTGKETQYF. The variable domain in full, with the rest retrieved from reference TRBV5-4 and TRBJ2-5, is ETGVTQSPTHLIKTRGQQVTLRCSSQSGHNTVSWYQQALGQGPQFIFQYYREEENGRGNFPPRFSGLQFPNYSSELNVNALELDDSALYLCASSPGTGKETQYFGPGTRLLVL.

The V and J genes are TRBV19 and TRBJ1-4, with no clear D. The CDR3 totals 14 residues. CDR1 LNHDA and CDR2 SQIVND come from the germline V gene (reference sequence). Trimming took off 7 bases at V and 5 bases at J, with 14 bases between the two ends. The CDR3 region has the DNA TGTGCCAGTACGCGATTCCTGGGCAATGAAAAACTGTTTTTT. This codes for CASTRFLGNEKLFF.

J is TRBJ1-5 and V is TRBV6-1, with 8 bases matching TRBD1. The CDR3 extends over 15 amino acids. Germline assignment: CDR1 MNHNS and CDR2 SASEGT. V was pared by 6 bases and J by 5 bases, with 9 bases of the junction left unmatched. CDR3 in amino acids: CASRNQGAIDQPQHF. CDR3 DNA: TGTGCCAGCAGGAATCAGGGGGCTATCGATCAGCCCCAGCATTTT.

The chain joins TRBV5-1 to TRBJ1-5; D is possibly TRBD1 (5 bases). Germline-derived CDR1 and CDR2 are SGHRS and YFSETQ. The CDR3 consists of 13 residues. V was cut by 3 bases and J by 3 bases, with 7 bases left in between. CDR3 bases: TGCGCCAGCAGCTGGGACTTCAATCAGCCCCAGCATTTT. It codes for CASSWDFNQPQHF. Full variable domain (remainder filled in from reference TRBV5-1 and TRBJ1-5): KAGVTQTPRYLIKTRGQQVTLSCSPISGHRSVSWYQQTPGQGLQFLFEYFSETQRNKGNFPGRFSGRQFSNSRSEMNVSTLELGDSALYLCASSWDFNQPQHFGDGTRLSIL.

The chain has TRBV7-7 and TRBJ2-5; TRBD1 is a possible D gene (6 bases). The CDR3 is 15 residues long. Germline CDR1 is SSHAT and CDR2 is FNYEAQ (reference sequence). V shed 5 bases and J shed 5 bases, with 18 bases lying between them. In DNA, the CDR3 is TGTGCCAGCAGCCAAGGGACAACTATCGTGGAGACCCAGTACTTC. Its translation: CASSQGTTIVETQYF.